Given below is one TCR beta chain in context. Its antigen is as yet unknown. Quantitative 5'-RACE with molecular barcodes produced the TCR beta libraries. One entry per CDR3 protein, called by TCRdb with MiXCR from the 5' RACE reads. The data hold 350,000 to 400,000 distinct CDR3 sequences, with approximately 22% observed a single time. This specimen comes from a study of CD8 T cells in ankylosing spondylitis. Study-wide results and caveats: Characteristic of ankylosing spondylitis blood, it appeared, was a TCR beta motif comprising about eight highly homologous variants. Reportedly, significant enrichment of disease-linked clones occurred in matched ankylosing spondylitis synovial fluid. Those disease-linked clones were CD8+; they were also relatively rare in peripheral blood.

Trimming took 5 bases from V and 4 from J; bases not matched to a gene: 4. The CDR3 covers 15 residues. This receptor was identified in a male donor with ankylosing spondylitis or in good health (not recorded which). Source material: blood, either unsorted or a sorted T cell fraction (not recorded which). The chain uses TRBV12-3 or TRBV12-4 and TRBJ2-2; 10 bases fit TRBD1. In nucleotides, the CDR3 is TGTGCCAGCAGTCGACAGGGGGCCCTCACCGGGGAGCTGTTTTTT. Protein: CASSRQGALTGELFF.